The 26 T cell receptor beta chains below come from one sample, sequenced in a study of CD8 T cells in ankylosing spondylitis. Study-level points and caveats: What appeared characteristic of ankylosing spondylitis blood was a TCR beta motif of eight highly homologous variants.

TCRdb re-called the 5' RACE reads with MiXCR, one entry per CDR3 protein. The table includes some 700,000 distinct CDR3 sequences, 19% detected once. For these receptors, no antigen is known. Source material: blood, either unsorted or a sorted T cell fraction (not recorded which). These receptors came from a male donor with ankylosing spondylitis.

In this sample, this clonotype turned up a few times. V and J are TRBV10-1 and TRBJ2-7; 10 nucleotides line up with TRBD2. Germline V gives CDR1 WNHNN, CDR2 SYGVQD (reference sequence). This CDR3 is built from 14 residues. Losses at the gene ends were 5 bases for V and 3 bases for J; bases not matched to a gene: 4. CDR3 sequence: CASSPSGGNYEQYF. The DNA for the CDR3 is TGCGCCAGCAGTCCTAGCGGGGGAAACTACGAGCAGTACTTC.

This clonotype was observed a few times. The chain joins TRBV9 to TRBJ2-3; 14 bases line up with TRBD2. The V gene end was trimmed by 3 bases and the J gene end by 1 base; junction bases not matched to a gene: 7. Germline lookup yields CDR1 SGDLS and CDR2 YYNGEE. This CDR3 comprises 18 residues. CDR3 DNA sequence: TGTGCCAGCAGCGAGAGAGGACTAGCGGGAGGAGGCACAGATACGCAGTATTTT. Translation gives CASSERGLAGGGTDTQYF.

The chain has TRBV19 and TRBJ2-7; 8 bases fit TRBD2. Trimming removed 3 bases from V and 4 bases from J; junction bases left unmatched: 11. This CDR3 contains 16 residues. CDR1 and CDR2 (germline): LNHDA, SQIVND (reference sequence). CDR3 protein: CASSMIWSGSVYEQYF. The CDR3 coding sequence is TGTGCCAGTAGTATGATCTGGAGCGGGAGTGTATACGAGCAGTACTTC.

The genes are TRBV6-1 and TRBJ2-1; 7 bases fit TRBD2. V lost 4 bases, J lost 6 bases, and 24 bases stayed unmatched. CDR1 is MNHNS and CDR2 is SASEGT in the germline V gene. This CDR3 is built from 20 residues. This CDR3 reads CASSAGTTLTDPTYSNEQFF. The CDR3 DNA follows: TGTGCCAGCAGTGCCGGGACTACCCTCACAGACCCAACTTACTCCAATGAGCAGTTCTTC.

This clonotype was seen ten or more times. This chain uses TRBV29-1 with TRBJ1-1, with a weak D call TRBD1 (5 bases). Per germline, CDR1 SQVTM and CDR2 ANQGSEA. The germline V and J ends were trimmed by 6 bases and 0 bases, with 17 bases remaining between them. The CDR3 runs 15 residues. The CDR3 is CSVWGSGAVNTEAFF. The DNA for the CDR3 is TGCAGCGTGTGGGGCTCCGGGGCGGTGAACACTGAAGCTTTCTTT.

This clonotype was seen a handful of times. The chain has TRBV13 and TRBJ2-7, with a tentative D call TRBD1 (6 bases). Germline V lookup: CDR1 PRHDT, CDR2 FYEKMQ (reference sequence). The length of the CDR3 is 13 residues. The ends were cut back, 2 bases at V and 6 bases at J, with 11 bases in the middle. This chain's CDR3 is CASSLLRDTEQYF. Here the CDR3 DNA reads TGTGCCAGCAGCTTACTCCGGGACACCGAGCAGTACTTC.

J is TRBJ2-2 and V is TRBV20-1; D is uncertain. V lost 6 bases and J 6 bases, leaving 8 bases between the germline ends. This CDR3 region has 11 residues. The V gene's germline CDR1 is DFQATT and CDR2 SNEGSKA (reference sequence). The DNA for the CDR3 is TGCAGTGCCCCTTGGGCCGGGGAGCTGTTTTTT. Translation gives CSAPWAGELFF.

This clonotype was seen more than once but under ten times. DNA of the CDR3: TGTGCCTGGAGTGCTGTCGACGAGCAGTACTTC. Translated, it gives CAWSAVDEQYF. The chain combines TRBV30 with TRBJ2-7; D not resolved. CDR1 and CDR2 (germline): GTSNPN, SVGIG (reference sequence). Trimming removed 1 base from V and 5 bases from J, with 6 bases in between. The CDR3 is 11 amino acids.

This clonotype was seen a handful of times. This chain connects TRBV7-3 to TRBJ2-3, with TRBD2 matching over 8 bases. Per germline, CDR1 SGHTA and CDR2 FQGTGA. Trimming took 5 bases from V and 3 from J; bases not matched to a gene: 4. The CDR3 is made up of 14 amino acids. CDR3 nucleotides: TGTGCCAGCAGCCCCGGGGGGGCAACAGATACGCAGTATTTT. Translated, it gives CASSPGGATDTQYF.

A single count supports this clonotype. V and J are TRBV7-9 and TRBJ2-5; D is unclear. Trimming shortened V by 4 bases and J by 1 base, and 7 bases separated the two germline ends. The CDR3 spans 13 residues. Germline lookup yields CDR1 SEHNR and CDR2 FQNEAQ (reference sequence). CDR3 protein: CASSSSPQETQYF. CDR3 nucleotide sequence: TGTGCCAGCAGCTCTTCCCCCCAAGAGACCCAGTACTTC.

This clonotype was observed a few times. The CDR3 DNA follows: TGTGCCAGCAGCCAAGATATGGGACCCCCTAAAGGCTACACCTTC. This gives the protein CASSQDMGPPKGYTF. The chain links TRBV3-1 to TRBJ1-2; D perhaps matches TRBD1 (5 bases). CDR3 length: 15 residues. The germline V gene encodes CDR1 LGHDT and CDR2 YNNKEL (reference sequence). Trimming removed 0 bases at V and 8 bases at J, with 16 bases between.

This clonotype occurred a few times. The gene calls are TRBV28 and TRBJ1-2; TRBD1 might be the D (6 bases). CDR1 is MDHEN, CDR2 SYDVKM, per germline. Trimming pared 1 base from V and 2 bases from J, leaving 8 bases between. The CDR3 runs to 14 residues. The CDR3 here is CASSLSDRNYGYTF. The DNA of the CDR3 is TGTGCCAGCAGTTTATCCGACAGGAACTATGGCTACACCTTC.

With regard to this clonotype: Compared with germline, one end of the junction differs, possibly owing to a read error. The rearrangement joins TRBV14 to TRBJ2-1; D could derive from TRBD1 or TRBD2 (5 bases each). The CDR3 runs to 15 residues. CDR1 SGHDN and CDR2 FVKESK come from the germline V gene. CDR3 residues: CASSRGTVGYNEQLF. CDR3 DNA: TGTGCCAGCAGCCGGGGGACCGTAGGGTACAATGAGCAGCTCTTC.

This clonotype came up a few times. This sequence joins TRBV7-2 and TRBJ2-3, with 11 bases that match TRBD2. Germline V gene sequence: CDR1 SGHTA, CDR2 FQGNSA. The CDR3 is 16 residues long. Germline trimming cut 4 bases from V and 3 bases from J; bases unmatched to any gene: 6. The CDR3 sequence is CASSSLAGGPTDTQYF. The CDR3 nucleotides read TGTGCCAGCAGCTCCTTAGCGGGAGGGCCTACAGATACGCAGTATTTT. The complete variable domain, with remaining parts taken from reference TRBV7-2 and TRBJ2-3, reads GAGVSQSPSNKVTEKGKDVELRCDPISGHTALYWYRQSLGQGLEFLIYFQGNSAPDKSGLPSDRFSAERTGGSVSTLTIQRTQQEDSAVYLCASSSLAGGPTDTQYFGPGTRLTVL.

As DNA, the CDR3 is TGCGCCAGCAGCTTGTATGACCTCACCGGGGAGCTGTTTTTT. Amino acids: CASSLYDLTGELFF. This chain uses TRBV5-1 with TRBJ2-2; no firm D call. Trimming removed 1 base from V and 4 bases from J, with 8 bases in between. In germline, CDR1 is SGHRS, CDR2 YFSETQ. The CDR3 runs to 14 residues.

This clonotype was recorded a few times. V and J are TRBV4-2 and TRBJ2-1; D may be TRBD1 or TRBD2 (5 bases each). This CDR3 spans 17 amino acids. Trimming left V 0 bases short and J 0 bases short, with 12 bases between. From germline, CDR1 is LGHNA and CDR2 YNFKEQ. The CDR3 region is CASSQDGGPNSYNEQFF. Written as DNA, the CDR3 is TGTGCCAGCAGCCAAGATGGGGGACCTAACTCCTACAATGAGCAGTTCTTC.

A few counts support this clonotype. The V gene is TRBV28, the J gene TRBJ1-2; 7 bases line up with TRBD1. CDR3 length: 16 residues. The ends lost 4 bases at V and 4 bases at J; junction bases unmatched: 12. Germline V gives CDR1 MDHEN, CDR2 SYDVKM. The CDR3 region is CASSSSPGTVSYGYTF. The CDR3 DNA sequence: TGTGCCAGCAGTTCCTCACCCGGGACAGTCTCCTATGGCTACACCTTC.

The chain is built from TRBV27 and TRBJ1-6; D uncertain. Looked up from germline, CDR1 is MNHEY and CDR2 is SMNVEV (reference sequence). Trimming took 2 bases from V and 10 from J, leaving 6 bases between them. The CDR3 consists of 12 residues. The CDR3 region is CASSLRRSPLHF. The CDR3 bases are TGTGCCAGCAGTTTACGGAGATCACCCCTCCACTTT.

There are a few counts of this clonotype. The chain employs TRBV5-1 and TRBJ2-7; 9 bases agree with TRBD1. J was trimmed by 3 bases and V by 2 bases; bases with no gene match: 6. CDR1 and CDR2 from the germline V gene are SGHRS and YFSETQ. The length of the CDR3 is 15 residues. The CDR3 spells CASSFAGQGHYEQYF. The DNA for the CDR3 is TGCGCCAGCAGCTTTGCAGGACAGGGGCACTACGAGCAGTACTTC.

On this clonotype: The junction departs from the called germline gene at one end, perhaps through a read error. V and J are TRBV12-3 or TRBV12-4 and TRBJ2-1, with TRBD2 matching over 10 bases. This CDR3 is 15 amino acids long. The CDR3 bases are TGTGCCAGCAGCTTAGCGGGAGGAATATCCAATGAGCAGTTCTTC. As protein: CASSLAGGISNEQFF.

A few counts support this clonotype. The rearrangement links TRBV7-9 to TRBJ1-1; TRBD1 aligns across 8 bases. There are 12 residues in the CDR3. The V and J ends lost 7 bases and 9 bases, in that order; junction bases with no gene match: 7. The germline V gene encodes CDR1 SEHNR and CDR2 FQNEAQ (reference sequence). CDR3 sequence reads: CASTQGAPQAFF. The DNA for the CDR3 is TGTGCCAGCACCCAGGGGGCACCTCAAGCTTTCTTT.

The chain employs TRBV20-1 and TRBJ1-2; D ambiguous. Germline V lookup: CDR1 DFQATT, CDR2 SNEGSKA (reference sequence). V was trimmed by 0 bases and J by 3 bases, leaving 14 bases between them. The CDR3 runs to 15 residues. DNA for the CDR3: TGCAGTGCTAGAGAGAATTGGGCACATCACTATGGCTACACCTTC. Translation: CSARENWAHHYGYTF.

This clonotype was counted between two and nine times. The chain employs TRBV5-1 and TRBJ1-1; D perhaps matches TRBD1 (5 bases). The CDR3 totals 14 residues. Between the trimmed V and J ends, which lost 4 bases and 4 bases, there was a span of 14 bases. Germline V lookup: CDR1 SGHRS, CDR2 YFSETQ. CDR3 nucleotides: TGCGCCAGCAGCCGAATAGGGGTCGGCACTGAAGCTTTCTTT. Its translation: CASSRIGVGTEAFF.

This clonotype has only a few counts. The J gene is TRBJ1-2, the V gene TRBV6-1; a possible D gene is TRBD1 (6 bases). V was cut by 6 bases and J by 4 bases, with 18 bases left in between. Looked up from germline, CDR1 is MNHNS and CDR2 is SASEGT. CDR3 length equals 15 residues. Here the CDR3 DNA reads TGTGCCAGCAGCCCTGCCGATACAGGGCCCTATGGCTACACCTTC. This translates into CASSPADTGPYGYTF.

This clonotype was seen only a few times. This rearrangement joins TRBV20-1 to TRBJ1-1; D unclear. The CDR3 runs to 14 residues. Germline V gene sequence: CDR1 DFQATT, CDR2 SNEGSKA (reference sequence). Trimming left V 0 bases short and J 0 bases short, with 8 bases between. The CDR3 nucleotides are TGCAGTGCTAGAGATATACCCATGAACACTGAAGCTTTCTTT. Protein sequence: CSARDIPMNTEAFF.

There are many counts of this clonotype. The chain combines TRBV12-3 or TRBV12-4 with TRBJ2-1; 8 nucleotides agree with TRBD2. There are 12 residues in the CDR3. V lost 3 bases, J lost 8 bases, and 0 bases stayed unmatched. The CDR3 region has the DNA TGTGCCAGCAGTTTGACTAGCGATGAGCAGTTCTTC. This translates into CASSLTSDEQFF.